These 15 T cell receptor beta chains originate from one sample sequenced in a study of cytomegalovirus exposure and HLA in healthy donors. The primer mix had 60 Vbeta and 13 Jbeta primers. Assay used: immunoSEQ multiplex PCR; TCRdb lists only in-frame clones, some missing. The sample yields about 200,000 clones, of which the top ten take up around 0.74%. Sequenced: PBMCs. These receptors all stem from a boy aged 10-17 years in good health and CMV-seronegative.

A note on this clone: The sample holds other DNA sequences that translate to the same CDR3. V usage is TRBV16 and J usage is TRBJ1-1; 10 bases match TRBD1. This CDR3 is built from 17 residues. J was trimmed by 0 bases and V by 2 bases; bases with no gene match: 6. Germline CDR1 reads KGHSY; CDR2 reads FQNENV. The chain's CDR3 is CASSQPGQGTMNTEAFF. The CDR3 region has the DNA TGTGCCAGCAGCCAACCGGGACAGGGGACAATGAACACTGAAGCTTTCTTT.

CDR3 region: CASSAYGTSESTDTQYF. The DNA of the CDR3 is TGTGCCAGCAGCGCCTACGGGACTAGCGAATCCACAGATACGCAGTATTTT. This chain links TRBV7-9 with TRBJ2-3; 10 nucleotides agree with TRBD2. The CDR3 has 17 amino acids. V trimming: 5 bases; J trimming: 2 bases; junction bases outside the gene matches: 10. CDR1 and CDR2 (germline): SEHNR, FQNEAQ (reference sequence).

The V and J genes are TRBV19 and TRBJ2-5; 10 nucleotides line up with TRBD2. The CDR3 length is 14 residues. Losses at the gene ends were 7 bases for V and 5 bases for J; bases not matched to a gene: 7. Germline V gene lookup returns CDR1 LNHDA and CDR2 SQIVND (reference sequence). The CDR3 sequence: CASNSGGPGETQYF. CDR3 bases: TGTGCCAGTAATAGCGGGGGGCCGGGGGAGACCCAGTACTTC.

V usage is TRBV5-8 and J usage is TRBJ1-1, with 7 bases lining up with TRBD1. Germline CDR1 and CDR2: SGHTS and YDEGEE. This CDR3 is built from 17 residues. Trimming cost V 0 bases and J 7 bases; bases outside gene matches: 15. CDR3 coding DNA: TGTGCCAGCAGCTTGGGGTGGGACAGATTTTCAGACATTGAAGCTTTCTTT. It translates to CASSLGWDRFSDIEAFF. Filled out from reference TRBV5-8 and TRBJ1-1, the complete variable domain reads EAGVTQSPTHLIKTRGQQATLRCSPISGHTSVYWYQQALGLGLQFLLWYDEGEERNRGNFPPRFSGRQFPNYSSELNVNALELEDSALYLCASSLGWDRFSDIEAFFGQGTRLTVV.

The chain employs TRBV5-1 and TRBJ2-4, with 7 bases aligning to TRBD1. With V trimmed by 3 bases and J by 4 bases, 4 bases remained unmatched. This CDR3 has 14 amino acids. Germline-derived CDR1 and CDR2 are SGHRS and YFSETQ. Here the CDR3 reads CASSSGTEKNIQYF. DNA of the CDR3: TGCGCCAGCAGCTCCGGGACAGAAAAAAACATTCAGTACTTC.

The J gene is TRBJ2-7, the V gene TRBV30, with D maybe TRBD1 (5 bases). This CDR3 is 13 amino acids long. V lost 8 bases and J 0 bases, leaving 14 bases between the germline ends. Per germline, CDR1 GTSNPN and CDR2 SVGIG (reference sequence). The DNA of the CDR3 is TGTGCCCGGTCCTCAGGGTACTCCTACGAGCAGTACTTC. Translation gives CARSSGYSYEQYF. The full variable domain, in which reference TRBV30 and TRBJ2-7 provide the parts outside the CDR3, is SQTIHQWPATLVQPVGSPLSLECTVEGTSNPNLYWYRQAAGRGLQLLFYSVGIGQISSEVPQNLSASRPQDRQFILSSKKLLLSDSGFYLCARSSGYSYEQYFGPGTRLTVT.

The gene calls are TRBV6-1 and TRBJ1-5; the D gene is possibly TRBD1 (5 bases). The CDR3 sequence is 16 residues long. CDR1 and CDR2 (germline): MNHNS, SASEGT. With 2 bases removed from V and 0 bases from J, the gap between germline ends came to 11 bases. CDR3 in DNA: TGTGCCAGCAGTGAATTCCCGGGGGTTAGCAATCAGCCCCAGCATTTT. It yields the protein CASSEFPGVSNQPQHF.

The CDR3 coding sequence is TGTGCCAGCAGCCCGGGGACTAGCGGGGGAGAGCAGTACTTC. Translating it yields CASSPGTSGGEQYF. The rearrangement links TRBV7-9 to TRBJ2-5; 14 bases match TRBD2. The V gene's germline CDR1 is SEHNR and CDR2 FQNEAQ (reference sequence). There are 14 residues in the CDR3. V dropped 5 bases and J dropped 11; count of bases not matched to a gene: 7.

The chain has TRBV5-4 and TRBJ2-3, with 7 bases identical to TRBD1. The CDR3 loop spans 13 amino acids. V shed 3 bases, J shed 6 bases, and the junction held 4 bases outside the gene matches. The germline V gene has CDR1 SGHNT and CDR2 YYREEE (reference sequence). CDR3 DNA sequence: TGTGCCAGCAGCTCGAAACAGGGGGATACGCAGTATTTT. It specifies CASSSKQGDTQYF.

V gene TRBV5-5 combines with J gene TRBJ2-5; D gene uncertain. The CDR3 consists of 13 residues. Per germline, CDR1 SGHKS and CDR2 YYEKEE (reference sequence). Trimming left V 4 bases short and J 4 bases short, with 11 bases between. CDR3 loop: CASSEQTRETQYF. In DNA form, the CDR3 reads TGTGCCAGCAGCGAACAGACCCGAGAGACCCAGTACTTC.

On this clone: The junction shows a germline mismatch at one end, possibly a read error. The rearrangement uses TRBV6-5 and TRBJ2-7, with no clear D. Germline V gives CDR1 MNHEY, CDR2 SVGAGI. The CDR3 loop spans 11 amino acids. CDR3: CAGSDTYEQYF. The DNA of the CDR3 is TGTGCCGGCAGTGACACCTACGAGCAGTACTTC.

The chain combines TRBV7-9 with TRBJ2-7, with 9 bases fitting TRBD1. V shed 4 bases and J 2 bases; nucleotides not matched to a gene: 3. CDR1 is SEHNR and CDR2 is FQNEAQ in the germline V gene (reference sequence). The CDR3 is 14 amino acids. The CDR3 nucleotides read TGTGCCAGCAGCTCAGGGGACAGGGCCTACGAGCAGTACTTC. Its translation is CASSSGDRAYEQYF.

The genes are TRBV2 and TRBJ2-1; 8 bases agree with TRBD2. The V gene's germline CDR1 is SNHLY and CDR2 FYNNEI. The CDR3 is made up of 15 amino acids. The trim removed 8 bases at V and 0 bases at J, leaving 6 bases unmatched. The CDR3 is CASRSGGTSYNEQFF. The DNA for the CDR3 is TGTGCCAGCCGGAGCGGGGGAACCTCCTACAATGAGCAGTTCTTC.

The CDR3 DNA reads as TGCGCCAGCAGTCGCGGCATCCCCGGACAGACTAGCACAGATACGCAGTATTTT. It specifies CASSRGIPGQTSTDTQYF. This sequence joins TRBV23-1 and TRBJ2-3; D may be TRBD1 (6 bases). TRBV23-1 is given ORF status, its function remaining uncertain. With 4 bases removed from V and 0 bases from J, the gap between germline ends came to 20 bases. The CDR3 contains 18 residues.

The chain recombines TRBV14 with TRBJ1-1; possibly TRBD1 for D (6 bases). CDR1 SGHDN and CDR2 FVKESK come from the germline V gene. This CDR3 has 15 residues. The V end lost 5 bases, the J end lost 6 bases, and 19 bases lay between the germline ends. The CDR3 DNA sequence: TGTGCCAGCAGCGAACACGGGGGGCTCCCGGCTGAAGCTTTCTTT. Translated, it gives CASSEHGGLPAEAFF.